The 10 T cell receptor beta chains in this list originate from one sample, sequenced in a study of blood T cell repertoires in COVID-19. Sequencing was performed with immunoSEQ multiplex PCR; in TCRdb, only in-frame clones are kept and a portion is missing. The sample includes approximately 400,000 clones, approximately 89% of them seen just once. Source material: PBMCs or T cells enriched from blood (not recorded which). These receptors were taken from a young man who had recovered from COVID-19.

The genes are TRBV19 and TRBJ1-4, with D maybe TRBD1 (5 bases). CDR3 size: 15 residues. CDR1 and CDR2 (germline): LNHDA, SQIVND (reference sequence). With 5 bases removed from V and 5 bases from J, the gap between germline ends came to 15 bases. The DNA for the CDR3 is TGTGCCAGTAGTGGAAGGGGATATGACAATGAAAAACTGTTTTTT. Protein product: CASSGRGYDNEKLFF.

The chain is built from TRBV18 and TRBJ2-7; TRBD1 might be the D (5 bases). V was pared by 8 bases and J by 0 bases, with 8 bases between. The germline V gene encodes CDR1 KGHSH and CDR2 LQKENI. The CDR3 covers 12 residues. CDR3 coding DNA: TGTGCCAGCGCCGACAGCTCCTACGAGCAGTACTTC. Translation gives CASADSSYEQYF.

The CDR3: CASSIDRAWGYTF. The CDR3 region has the DNA TGTGCCAGCAGTATCGACAGGGCTTGGGGCTACACCTTC. The chain is built from TRBV6-2 or TRBV6-3 and TRBJ1-2; 7 bases match TRBD1. Germline V gene sequence: CDR1 MNHEY, CDR2 SVGEGT. The CDR3 consists of 13 residues. The V and J ends lost 5 bases and 8 bases, in that order; junction bases with no gene match: 8.

This clone was counted once. The rearrangement uses TRBV7-3 and TRBJ2-2, with D unresolved. The V gene lost 2 bases and the J gene lost 5 bases, with 6 bases spanning the gap. Germline V gene sequence: CDR1 SGHTA, CDR2 FQGTGA. The CDR3 consists of 13 residues. The CDR3 coding sequence is TGTGCCAGCAGCTTATCCGGTACCGGGGAGCTGTTTTTT. Its translation is CASSLSGTGELFF.

This clone was counted only a few times. The chain carries TRBV7-9 and TRBJ1-1; D unresolved. The germline gives CDR1 SEHNR, CDR2 FQNEAQ (reference sequence). V was cut by 2 bases and J by 1 base, with 8 bases left in between. This CDR3 spans 14 amino acids. DNA for the CDR3: TGTGCCAGCAGCTTATCGAACGGGAACACTGAAGCTTTCTTT. Amino acids: CASSLSNGNTEAFF. Variable domain in full (rest from reference TRBV7-9 and TRBJ1-1): DTGVSQNPRHKITKRGQNVTFRCDPISEHNRLYWYRQTLGQGPEFLTYFQNEAQLEKSRLLSDRFSAERPKGSFSTLEIQRTEQGDSAMYLCASSLSNGNTEAFFGQGTRLTVV.

This rearrangement joins TRBV7-8 to TRBJ2-3, with D unclear. Germline V gene data show CDR1 as SGHVS and CDR2 as FQNEAQ. CDR3 length: 12 residues. V shed 6 bases and J shed 5 bases, with 9 bases lying between them. CDR3 nucleotide sequence: TGTGCCAGCAGAACAGTGGGAGATACGCAGTATTTT. Protein: CASRTVGDTQYF.

This rearrangement joins TRBV4-3 to TRBJ1-1; D is unclear. The CDR3 consists of 15 residues. Germline V gives CDR1 LGHNA, CDR2 YSLEER. V gave up 0 bases and J gave up 1 base, with 9 bases separating them. Written as DNA, the CDR3 is TGCGCCAGCAGCCAAGAGCTATCTTCGAACACTGAAGCTTTCTTT. Its protein is CASSQELSSNTEAFF.

This chain joins TRBV5-1 and TRBJ1-1; D perhaps matches TRBD1 (6 bases). This CDR3 spans 14 amino acids. V was shortened by 7 bases and J by 4 bases, with 17 bases between the two germline ends. The germline V gene encodes CDR1 SGHRS and CDR2 YFSETQ. The CDR3 region has the DNA TGCGCCAGCCAACCTCAGGGGACCCTCACTGAAGCTTTCTTT. Its translation: CASQPQGTLTEAFF.

The rearrangement joins TRBV2 to TRBJ2-3; no clear D. V lost 5 bases to trimming and J lost 2 bases, with 5 bases between them. Germline loops: CDR1 SNHLY, CDR2 FYNNEI. The CDR3 runs 12 residues. The CDR3 coding sequence is TGTGCCAGCAGTAGCCACACAGATACGCAGTATTTT. Encoded protein: CASSSHTDTQYF.

A few counts support this clone. V is TRBV9 and J is TRBJ2-1; weak D call: TRBD1 (7 bases). Germline lookup yields CDR1 SGDLS and CDR2 YYNGEE. The germline V and J ends were trimmed by 0 bases and 7 bases, with 17 bases remaining between them. This CDR3 region has 16 residues. The DNA of the CDR3 is TGTGCCAGCAGCGTAGTTCAGGGGGGCATAGGGAATGAGCAGTTCTTC. It encodes CASSVVQGGIGNEQFF. Filled out from reference TRBV9 and TRBJ2-1, the complete variable domain reads DSGVTQTPKHLITATGQRVTLRCSPRSGDLSVYWYQQSLDQGLQFLIQYYNGEERAKGNILERFSAQQFPDLHSELNLSSLELGDSALYFCASSVVQGGIGNEQFFGPGTRLTVL.